This record concerns one T cell receptor beta chain sequence. J lost 8 bases, V lost 0 bases, and 12 bases had no gene match. The CDR3 spans 17 residues. Germline values: CDR1 SGDLS, CDR2 YYNGEE. The data stem from a study of blood T cell repertoires in COVID-19. Across the whole study: Acute-phase and convalescent COVID-19 samples originated in the United States, Italy and Spain. PBMCs, B-cell-depleted T cells, or T cells provided the cDNA or gDNA that made up the material.

Original handling: Amplification with reference gene primers provided the estimates of nucleated cell counts. Method: immunoSEQ multiplex PCR; TCRdb's copy keeps in-frame clones and lacks some. V and J calls and clone size are those listed in that table; D and trimming were worked out from the DNA. There are some 140,000 clones in the sample; around three quarters occur only once, and roughly 1.7% lies in the top ten. The sample comprised peripheral blood. The chain uses TRBV9 and TRBJ2-1; 9 nucleotides align to TRBD2. This receptor was taken from an older man with acute or convalescent COVID-19. The CDR3 loop is CASSVDLAGGPLDEQFF. Here the CDR3 DNA reads TGTGCCAGCAGCGTAGATCTGGCGGGGGGGCCACTGGATGAGCAGTTCTTC.